The TCR beta chain under discussion was sequenced for a study of OX40 agonist ivuxolimab in advanced cancers. Looking at the study overall: The costimulatory receptor OX40 (CD134) was targeted by ivuxolimab, a fully human IgG2 agonistic monoclonal antibody. The dose-escalation cohort was around 83% male with a mean age of roughly 60 years, ranging from roughly 23 to 90. Partial responses occurred in three dose-escalation patients, of whom one had hepatocellular carcinoma and two had cutaneous melanoma. Of the approximately 54 patients in dose escalation, 19 had hepatocellular carcinoma, some 15 had melanoma, 9 had renal cell carcinoma and 9 had head and neck cancer. The monotherapy dose-escalation portion (N ≈ 57 patients) of the phase I ivuxolimab trial is reported in the paper. Prior anti-PD-1, anti-PD-L1 or anti-CTLA-4 therapy was permitted, and checkpoint inhibitors had been received by around 39% of dose-escalation patients. The point of sequencing TCRbeta in the periphery was to test whether ivuxolimab changed TCR sequence diversity and drove clonal T-cell expansion. Intravenous ivuxolimab was administered to patients every 2 weeks at six dose levels: 0.01, 0.1, 0.3, 1.5, 3 and 10 mg/kg.

The trial excluded patients who had a history of autoimmune disease or who were on systemic immunosuppression. Peripheral blood for TCR sequencing was collected from all dose cohorts at baseline, on cycle 4 day 1, and on cycle 7 day 1. The samples were taken from a phase I, first-in-human, multicenter, open-label dose-escalation trial of ivuxolimab. Adults with locally advanced or metastatic melanoma, renal cell carcinoma, hepatocellular carcinoma or head and neck squamous cell carcinoma were enrolled in the trial. Before TCR sequencing, CD4+ and CD8+ T cells were separately sorted from peripheral blood. General findings and caveats noted by the study authors: The antigen specificity of the peripheral T cells that underwent clonal expansion was not determined. After ivuxolimab, expanded clones were on average more numerous among CD8+ T cells than among CD4+ T cells. In the 0.1-3.0 mg/kg groups, partial responders had among the lowest normalized peripheral clonal expansion, particularly in CD8+ T cells. Low levels of normalized T-cell clonal expansion were also seen in some patients who did not respond. Clonal expansion of both CD4+ and CD8+ blood T cells was observed from baseline to week 6 at doses 0.1 to 3.0 mg/kg.

Genomic DNA was extracted from sorted cells for sequencing of the TCRbeta CDR3 region. TCRbeta CDR3 regions were sequenced using the immunoSEQ Assay. TCRdb carries this immuneACCESS record with in-frame sequences only. Its versions omit some clonotypes, under half of them owing to an unresolved V gene in the studies checked, with the rest unexplained. This sample gives some 64,000 clones in total; roughly nine tenths of them show up just once. The ten largest clones add up to over 4% of the sample. On this clone itself: The antigen it recognizes is unknown. Base qualities are not provided; no much larger clone lies one nucleotide away.

From the cysteine up to the phenylalanine, the CDR3 has a length of 14 residues. The CDR3 DNA has 42 bases and is translated from base 1. Per the germline V gene, MNHNS is the CDR1 and SASEGT is the CDR2. Trimming removed 8 bases from V and 5 bases from J; the gene matches leave 11 bases unexplained. This specimen consisted of CD4+ or CD8+ T cells sorted from blood, obtained in a trial of the OX40 agonist ivuxolimab. This receptor was identified in an adult with an advanced solid tumor such as melanoma, head and neck, liver or kidney cancer. The sequence joins TRBV6-1 to TRBJ1-1; TRBD1 fits 7 bases in the junction. The encoded CDR3 is CASGGDRVGTEAFF. The sequence in DNA is TGTGCCAGCGGAGGGGACAGAGTAGGAACTGAAGCTTTCTTT.